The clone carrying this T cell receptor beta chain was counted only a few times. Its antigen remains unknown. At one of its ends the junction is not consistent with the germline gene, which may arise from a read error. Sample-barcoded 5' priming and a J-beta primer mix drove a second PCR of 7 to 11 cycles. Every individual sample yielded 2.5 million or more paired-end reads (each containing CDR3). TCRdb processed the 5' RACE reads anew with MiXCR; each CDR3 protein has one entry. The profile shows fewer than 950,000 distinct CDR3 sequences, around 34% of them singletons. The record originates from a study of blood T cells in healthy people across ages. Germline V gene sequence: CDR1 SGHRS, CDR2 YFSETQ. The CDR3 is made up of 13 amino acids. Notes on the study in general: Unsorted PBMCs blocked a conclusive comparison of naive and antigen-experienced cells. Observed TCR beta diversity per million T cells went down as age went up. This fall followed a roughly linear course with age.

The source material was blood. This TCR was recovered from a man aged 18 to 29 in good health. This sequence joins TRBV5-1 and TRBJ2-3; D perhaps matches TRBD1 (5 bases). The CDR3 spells CAGRVMGTDTQYF. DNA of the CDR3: TGCGCCGGCAGGGTTATGGGAACAGATACGCAGTATTTT.